The 20 T cell receptor beta chains listed next were all sequenced from one sample in a study of cytomegalovirus exposure and HLA in healthy donors. PCR involved 60 Vbeta and 13 Jbeta primers. TCRdb's table, derived via immunoSEQ multiplex PCR, lists solely in-frame clones and lacks some. The sample lists 150,000 to 200,000 clones; roughly 83% were seen once. The specimen sequenced was PBMCs. These receptors all stem from a young man in good health and CMV-seronegative.

This clone was recorded only once. CDR3 DNA sequence: TGCAGCGTCGGAACTAGTCCCTACACCGGGGAGCTGTTTTTT. Its translation: CSVGTSPYTGELFF. V and J are TRBV29-1 and TRBJ2-2, with D possibly being TRBD2 (5 bases). Germline loops: CDR1 SQVTM, CDR2 ANQGSEA. The CDR3 length is 14 residues. Deletions cut 6 bases from V and 3 bases from J, with 14 bases between.

The rearrangement joins TRBV27 to TRBJ2-7; D is ambiguous. Germline CDR1 MNHEY, CDR2 SMNVEV (reference sequence). The CDR3 extends over 14 amino acids. The ends were cut back, 4 bases at V and 6 bases at J, with 16 bases in the middle. CDR3 sequence: CASSSLGVFTEQYF. As DNA, the CDR3 is TGTGCCAGCAGTTCCCTAGGAGTTTTTACCGAGCAGTACTTC.

A single count supports this clone. The V and J genes are TRBV19 and TRBJ2-5; 7 nucleotides match TRBD1. Germline V lookup: CDR1 LNHDA, CDR2 SQIVND (reference sequence). V lost 5 bases to trimming and J lost 5 bases; unmatched junction nucleotides: 8. The CDR3 consists of 14 residues. CDR3 loop: CASSATGAEETQYF. CDR3 DNA sequence: TGTGCCAGTAGTGCCACAGGGGCTGAGGAGACCCAGTACTTC. Filled out from reference TRBV19 and TRBJ2-5, the complete variable domain reads DGGITQSPKYLFRKEGQNVTLSCEQNLNHDAMYWYRQDPGQGLRLIYYSQIVNDFQKGDIAEGYSVSREKKESFPLTVTSAQKNPTAFYLCASSATGAEETQYFGPGTRLLVL.

This chain connects TRBV5-1 to TRBJ2-1; 8 bases match TRBD1. From germline, CDR1 is SGHRS and CDR2 YFSETQ. The trim removed 4 bases at V and 4 bases at J, leaving 4 bases unmatched. The CDR3 has 14 amino acids. The CDR3 is CASSRGQGYNEQFF. For the CDR3, the DNA is TGCGCCAGCAGCAGAGGACAGGGATACAATGAGCAGTTCTTC.

This chain links TRBV7-6 with TRBJ1-5, with 11 bases that match TRBD1. The CDR3 contains 15 residues. Losses at the gene ends were 5 bases for V and 5 bases for J; bases not matched to a gene: 5. CDR1 SGHVS and CDR2 FNYEAQ come from the germline V gene. CDR3: CASSPWTGGDQPQHF. The DNA of the CDR3 is TGTGCCAGCAGCCCTTGGACAGGGGGCGATCAGCCCCAGCATTTT.

A single count supports this clone. The chain employs TRBV10-2 and TRBJ1-5; 9 bases map to TRBD1. V trimming: 6 bases; J trimming: 3 bases; junction bases outside the gene matches: 0. The CDR3 length is 13 residues. CDR1 WSHSY and CDR2 SAAADI come from the germline V gene. The CDR3 bases are TGCGCCAGCAGACAGGGGGCCAATCAGCCCCAGCATTTT. Protein product: CASRQGANQPQHF.

V is TRBV5-1 and J is TRBJ2-7, with 8 bases identical to TRBD2. CDR3 length: 15 amino acids. V gave up 0 bases and J gave up 5 bases; unmatched junction bases: 7. Looked up from germline, CDR1 is SGHRS and CDR2 is YFSETQ. CDR3 DNA: TGCGCCAGCAGCTTGGCCGGGAGGGTTAGCCACGAGCAGTACTTC. Translated: CASSLAGRVSHEQYF.

The chain links TRBV5-1 to TRBJ2-1; the D gene is possibly TRBD1 (6 bases). V was cut by 0 bases and J by 6 bases, with 7 bases left in between. This CDR3 comprises 13 residues. CDR1 is SGHRS and CDR2 is YFSETQ in the germline V gene. CDR3 sequence: CASSLEGVNEQFF. The CDR3 region has the DNA TGCGCCAGCAGCTTGGAGGGGGTCAATGAGCAGTTCTTC.

V usage is TRBV27 and J usage is TRBJ2-5, with D unclear. The CDR3 sequence is 13 residues long. Trimming pared 1 base from V and 2 bases from J, leaving 5 bases between. Germline V gives CDR1 MNHEY, CDR2 SMNVEV (reference sequence). CDR3 loop: CASSLYLQETQYF. The CDR3 DNA reads TGTGCCAGCAGTTTATATCTACAAGAGACCCAGTACTTC.

A remark on this clone: The same CDR3 can be traced to other DNA sequences in this sample. V usage is TRBV18 and J usage is TRBJ2-5; no clear D. V was cut by 2 bases and J by 3 bases, with 4 bases left in between. Germline CDR1 reads KGHSH; CDR2 reads LQKENI. This CDR3 comprises 12 residues. CDR3 nucleotide sequence: TGTGCCAGCTCACCAACGGAAGAGACCCAGTACTTC. Its protein is CASSPTEETQYF.

The chain couples TRBV29-1 to TRBJ1-1; the D gene is possibly TRBD1 (5 bases). V dropped 4 bases and J dropped 10 bases, with 16 bases sitting between them. The CDR3 loop spans 12 amino acids. CDR1 is SQVTM and CDR2 is ANQGSEA in the germline V gene. The CDR3 nucleotides are TGCAGCGTTGTTTGGGGGGTGGGGAGAGCTTTCTTT. Residues: CSVVWGVGRAFF.

The CDR3, as DNA: TGTGCCAGCAGCCAAGAGCTGGGGGCGGAGGACACTGAAGCTTTCTTT. The encoded protein is CASSQELGAEDTEAFF. The chain links TRBV4-2 to TRBJ1-1, with D perhaps TRBD1 (6 bases). The length of the CDR3 is 16 residues. The germline gives CDR1 LGHNA, CDR2 YNFKEQ. Trimming shortened V by 0 bases and J by 3 bases, and 14 bases separated the two germline ends.

This clone appeared a few times. The CDR3 here is CASSSTSENTGELFF. CDR3 nucleotides: TGCGCCAGCAGCTCGACTAGCGAGAACACCGGGGAGCTGTTTTTT. The V call is TRBV5-1, the J call TRBJ2-2; 8 nucleotides line up with TRBD2. This CDR3 contains 15 residues. Germline CDR1 and CDR2: SGHRS and YFSETQ. V dropped 3 bases and J dropped 1; count of bases not matched to a gene: 2. Drawing the rest from reference TRBV5-1 and TRBJ2-2, the complete variable domain is KAGVTQTPRYLIKTRGQQVTLSCSPISGHRSVSWYQQTPGQGLQFLFEYFSETQRNKGNFPGRFSGRQFSNSRSEMNVSTLELGDSALYLCASSSTSENTGELFFGEGSRLTVL.

The J gene is TRBJ1-1, the V gene TRBV5-8, with 8 bases that match TRBD1. V trimming: 3 bases; J trimming: 4 bases; junction bases outside the gene matches: 8. The length of the CDR3 is 15 residues. Germline CDR1 reads SGHTS; CDR2 reads YDEGEE. CDR3 loop: CASSSESGGGTEAFF. The CDR3, as DNA: TGTGCCAGCAGCTCCGAGTCAGGGGGCGGCACTGAAGCTTTCTTT. Based on the CDR3 plus reference TRBV5-8 and TRBJ1-1, the full variable domain is EAGVTQSPTHLIKTRGQQATLRCSPISGHTSVYWYQQALGLGLQFLLWYDEGEERNRGNFPPRFSGRQFPNYSSELNVNALELEDSALYLCASSSESGGGTEAFFGQGTRLTVV.

The CDR3 DNA reads TGTGCCAGTAGGGGGGGTGGGCTCGGTCAGCCCCAGCATTTT. This encodes CASRGGGLGQPQHF. The V and J genes are TRBV19 and TRBJ1-5; D might be TRBD1 (5 bases). Per germline, CDR1 LNHDA and CDR2 SQIVND (reference sequence). The V gene lost 6 bases and the J gene lost 6 bases, with 15 bases spanning the gap. The CDR3 has 14 amino acids.

The chain employs TRBV5-4 and TRBJ2-3; possible D gene TRBD2, 5 bases. Germline-derived CDR1 and CDR2 are SGHNT and YYREEE (reference sequence). This CDR3 has 18 residues. V dropped 2 bases and J dropped 0 bases, with 19 bases sitting between them. This CDR3 reads CASSLQSGFLPSTDTQYF. In DNA form, the CDR3 reads TGTGCCAGCAGCTTACAAAGCGGATTTTTACCTAGCACAGATACGCAGTATTTT.

The J gene is TRBJ2-7, the V gene TRBV13; 10 nucleotides agree with TRBD2. Germline V gene lookup returns CDR1 PRHDT and CDR2 FYEKMQ (reference sequence). The CDR3 is 17 residues long. V shed 2 bases and J 3 bases; nucleotides not matched to a gene: 10. DNA for the CDR3: TGTGCCAGCAGCTTAAGTCGGCGGCTAGCGGGAGACTACGAGCAGTACTTC. This encodes CASSLSRRLAGDYEQYF.

This chain's CDR3 is CASSKRRGGRGGRSHQPQHF. The CDR3 DNA is TGTGCCAGCAGCAAACGAAGGGGGGGTCGGGGGGGCAGGTCCCATCAGCCCCAGCATTTT. The gene calls are TRBV21-1 and TRBJ1-5. TRBV21-1 is noted as a pseudogene. The CDR3 runs to 20 residues.

The V gene is TRBV5-1, the J gene TRBJ1-2, with D hard to call. Between the trimmed V and J ends, which lost 4 bases and 8 bases, there was a span of 15 bases. CDR1 SGHRS and CDR2 YFSETQ come from the germline V gene. The CDR3 is 13 amino acids. The CDR3 region has the DNA TGCGCCAGCAGCAACACACGGAGAAGCGGCTACACCTTC. This translates into CASSNTRRSGYTF.

V usage is TRBV2 and J usage is TRBJ2-1; 8 bases align to TRBD2. CDR3 length: 15 amino acids. Germline CDR1 is SNHLY and CDR2 is FYNNEI. V lost 11 bases to trimming and J lost 3 bases; unmatched junction nucleotides: 12. The CDR3 bases are TGTGCCTCACAAGGGGGGCGGGGGGACTACAATGAGCAGTTCTTC. Protein product: CASQGGRGDYNEQFF.